The T cell receptor beta chain described here comes from a study of blood T cells in healthy people across ages. Notes on the study in general: In long-lived donors, naive CD4+ cell counts and diversity exceeded those of aged donors. Changes seen in expanded clonotypes were possibly confounded by donor CMV status left unknown.

A second PCR of about 7 to 12 cycles used a sample-barcoded 5' primer and a J-beta primer mix. TCRdb re-called the 5' RACE reads with MiXCR, one entry per CDR3 protein. The data contain 700,000 or so distinct CDR3 sequences, 40% to 45% of them singletons. The V and J ends lost 4 bases and 7 bases respectively, with 11 bases between them. Germline V gives CDR1 SQVTM, CDR2 ANQGSEA. The CDR3 is 12 amino acids. As concerns this clonotype: Its antigen remains unknown.

The source is a man at least 80 years old in good health. The chain couples TRBV29-1 to TRBJ1-5; D gene unclear. The sequenced material came from blood. The CDR3 region is CSVVGFKQPQHF. In DNA form, the CDR3 reads TGCAGCGTTGTAGGGTTCAAACAGCCCCAGCATTTT.